These 6 T cell receptor beta chains originate from one sample sequenced in a study of graft-versus-host responses after intestinal transplantation. These receptors are not linked to any known antigen. The assay was immunoSEQ multiplex PCR, and TCRdb's table has in-frame clones only and misses some. The table shows some 120,000 clones, with 75% to 95% occurring only once. The sequencing here drew on unstimulated CD4+ T cells sorted from spleen or lymph node cells, taken before intestinal transplant. Receptor source: a human donor who received an intestinal transplant.

The V gene is TRBV20-1, the J gene TRBJ2-1; D gene uncertain. Trimming left V 3 bases short and J 9 bases short, with 9 bases between. Germline V gene lookup returns CDR1 DFQATT and CDR2 SNEGSKA (reference sequence). The CDR3 contains 11 residues. CDR3 nucleotide sequence: TGCAGTGCTAGTCTATCCGGTGAGCAGTTCTTC. Protein: CSASLSGEQFF.

The V gene is TRBV5-6, the J gene TRBJ2-7; 11 bases map to TRBD2. Germline V lookup: CDR1 SGHDT, CDR2 YYEEEE. V shed 0 bases and J 2 bases; nucleotides not matched to a gene: 4. The CDR3 loop spans 16 amino acids. The CDR3 spells CASSLEGTSGTYEQYF. The CDR3 nucleotides are TGTGCCAGCAGCTTGGAAGGGACTAGCGGAACCTACGAGCAGTACTTC. Full variable domain (rest looked up from reference TRBV5-6 and TRBJ2-7): DAGVTQSPTHLIKTRGQQVTLRCSPKSGHDTVSWYQQALGQGPQFIFQYYEEEERQRGNFPDRFSGHQFPNYSSELNVNALLLGDSALYLCASSLEGTSGTYEQYFGPGTRLTVT.

The chain combines TRBV7-2 with TRBJ2-1; 10 bases map to TRBD1. CDR3 length: 15 residues. J gave up 6 bases and V 2 bases, and 4 bases lay outside the gene matches. CDR1 and CDR2 (germline): SGHTA, FQGNSA. CDR3 coding DNA: TGTGCCAGCAGCTTAAAGAGGGACAGGGGCAATGAGCAGTTCTTC. Amino acid sequence: CASSLKRDRGNEQFF.

This clone was found a few times. The V and J genes are TRBV30 and TRBJ1-1; 9 bases align to TRBD1. The ends lost 0 bases at V and 3 bases at J; junction bases unmatched: 2. The germline V gene encodes CDR1 GTSNPN and CDR2 SVGIG (reference sequence). The CDR3 has 14 amino acids. Written as DNA, the CDR3 is TGTGCCTGGAGTGTGGGGACAGGGTACACTGAAGCTTTCTTT. Amino acid sequence: CAWSVGTGYTEAFF.

The V gene is TRBV5-6, the J gene TRBJ1-1; D uncertain. Germline V gene lookup returns CDR1 SGHDT and CDR2 YYEEEE. The CDR3 loop spans 13 amino acids. Trimming removed 6 bases at V and 6 bases at J, with 15 bases between. The CDR3 here is CASNLRRVAEAFF. The CDR3 bases are TGTGCCAGCAACCTTCGGAGGGTTGCTGAAGCTTTCTTT.

The gene calls are TRBV2 and TRBJ2-2; a weak D match, TRBD1 (6 bases). Germline CDR1 is SNHLY and CDR2 is FYNNEI. The CDR3 has 15 residues. The V and J ends lost 2 bases and 0 bases respectively, with 7 bases between them. In DNA, the CDR3 is TGTGCCAGCAGTGAATGGGGGCCGAACACCGGGGAGCTGTTTTTT. Translating it yields CASSEWGPNTGELFF.